The source of this TCR beta chain is a study of blood T cell repertoires in COVID-19. Across the study: Samples of COVID-19 (acute and convalescent) were obtained from the United States, Italy and Spain. Sources were T cells, B-cell-depleted T cells, or PBMCs; the material itself was cDNA or gDNA.

The CDR3 contains 13 residues. Germline V gene lookup returns CDR1 KGHDR and CDR2 SFDVKD. Trimming removed 3 bases from V and 11 bases from J, with 15 bases in between. In the authors' methods: From reference gene primer amplification, estimates of nucleated cell counts were derived. The method was immunoSEQ multiplex PCR; TCRdb's version includes in-frame clones alone and lacks a portion of them. D and trimming were read from the DNA, whereas the V and J calls and clone size are those reported in that table. The top ten hold about a fifth of the sample, which has approximately 85,000 clones, 70% to 90% seen once.

The sequence derives from a woman older than 75 in a cohort sampled during active or convalescent COVID-19. The chain combines TRBV24-1 with TRBJ1-1; D possibly corresponds to TRBD1 (5 bases). Input material: peripheral blood. CDR3 nucleotide sequence: TGTGCCACCAGTGATGAACAGGTGAGACGGGCTTTCTTT. This codes for CATSDEQVRRAFF.